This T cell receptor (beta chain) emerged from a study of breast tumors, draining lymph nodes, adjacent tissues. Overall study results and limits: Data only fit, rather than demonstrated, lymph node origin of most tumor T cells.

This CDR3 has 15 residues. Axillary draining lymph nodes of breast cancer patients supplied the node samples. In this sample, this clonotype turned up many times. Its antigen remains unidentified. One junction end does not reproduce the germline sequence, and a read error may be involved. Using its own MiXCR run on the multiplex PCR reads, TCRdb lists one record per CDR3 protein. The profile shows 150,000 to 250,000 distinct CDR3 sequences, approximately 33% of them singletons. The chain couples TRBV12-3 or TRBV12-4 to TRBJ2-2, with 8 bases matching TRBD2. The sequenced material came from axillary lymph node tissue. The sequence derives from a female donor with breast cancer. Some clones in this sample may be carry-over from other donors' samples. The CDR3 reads CASSPSGGRTGELFF. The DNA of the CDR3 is TGCGCCAGCAGCCCAAGCGGGGGTAGGACCGGGGAGCTGTTTTTT.